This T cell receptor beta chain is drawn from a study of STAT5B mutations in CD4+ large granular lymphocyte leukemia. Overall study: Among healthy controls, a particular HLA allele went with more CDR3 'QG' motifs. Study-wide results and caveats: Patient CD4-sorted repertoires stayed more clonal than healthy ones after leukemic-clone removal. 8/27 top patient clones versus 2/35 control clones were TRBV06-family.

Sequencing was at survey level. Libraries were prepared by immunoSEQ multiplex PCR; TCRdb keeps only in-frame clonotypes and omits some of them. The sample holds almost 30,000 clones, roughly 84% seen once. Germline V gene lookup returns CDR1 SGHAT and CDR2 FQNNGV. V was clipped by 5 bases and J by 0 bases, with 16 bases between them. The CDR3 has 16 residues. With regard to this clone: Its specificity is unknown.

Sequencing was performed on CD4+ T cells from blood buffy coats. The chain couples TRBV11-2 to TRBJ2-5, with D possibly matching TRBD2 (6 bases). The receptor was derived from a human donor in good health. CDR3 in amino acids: CASSPGSRGYQETQYF. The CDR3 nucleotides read TGTGCCAGCAGCCCAGGGAGTCGGGGGTACCAAGAGACCCAGTACTTC.